One sample yielded the 5 T cell receptor beta chains listed below, sequenced in a study of Ad26.COV2.S vaccination and SARS-CoV-2 variants. The protocol was immunoSEQ multiplex PCR, while the TCRdb copy is restricted to in-frame clones and leaves out a portion. The table lists hundreds of thousands of clones, approximately 90% of them singletons, with approximately 5% in the top ten. Treatment specified: roughly 19 received Ad26.COV2.S at low or high dose, single or two shots; five or six received placebo; per-sample allocation not given. Sample collection was performed on day 63 after the first vaccine or placebo injection. The sample was peripheral blood, taken in a trial of Ad26.COV2.S vaccine versus placebo. These receptors all stem from a person aged 18-60 years who received the Ad26.COV2.S COVID-19 vaccine or a placebo.

V usage is TRBV5-1 and J usage is TRBJ2-5, with TRBD2 matching 11 bases. The CDR3 is 16 residues long. The germline gives CDR1 SGHRS, CDR2 YFSETQ. Germline trimming cut 4 bases from V and 5 bases from J; bases unmatched to any gene: 10. The CDR3 spells CASSPATSGIGETQYF. CDR3 bases: TGCGCCAGCAGCCCAGCGACTAGCGGGATCGGGGAGACCCAGTACTTC.

The chain is built from TRBV15 and TRBJ2-2; D remains ambiguous. CDR3 size: 16 residues. The germline V and J ends were trimmed by 1 base and 0 bases, with 9 bases remaining between them. Germline V CDR1 and CDR2: LNHNV, YYDKDF (reference sequence). DNA for the CDR3: TGTGCCACCAGCAGAGGAAACAGAGCGAACACCGGGGAGCTGTTTTTT. Its protein product is CATSRGNRANTGELFF.

The chain links TRBV6-2 or TRBV6-3 to TRBJ1-2; TRBD1 aligns across 9 bases. Trimming cost V 6 bases and J 10 bases; bases outside gene matches: 15. Germline assignment: CDR1 MNHEY and CDR2 SVGEGT. CDR3 length: 15 amino acids. The CDR3 nucleotides are TGTGCCAGCAGCCGCCGACAGGGGGGCGGTGTTGACTACACCTTC. Its protein is CASSRRQGGGVDYTF.

J is TRBJ1-6 and V is TRBV6-2 or TRBV6-3, with TRBD1 as a possible D gene (5 bases). V was cut by 4 bases and J by 7 bases, with 14 bases left in between. Germline CDR1 and CDR2: MNHEY and SVGEGT. The CDR3 has 15 residues. The CDR3 coding sequence is TGTGCCAGCAGTTCTATCGCGCAGGGCAATTCACCCCTCCACTTT. It specifies CASSSIAQGNSPLHF.

The rearrangement joins TRBV19 to TRBJ2-1; no definite D call. This CDR3 has 17 amino acids. CDR1 is LNHDA and CDR2 is SQIVND in the germline V gene (reference sequence). V was pared by 1 base and J by 0 bases, with 13 bases between. The CDR3 sequence is CASSIASSRSSYNEQFF. The CDR3 DNA is TGTGCCAGTAGTATAGCGTCCAGCCGGAGCTCCTACAATGAGCAGTTCTTC.